The present entry profiles one T cell receptor (beta chain) with its context. Germline CDR1 and CDR2: LGHDT and YNNKEL (reference sequence). J gave up 8 bases and V 0 bases, and 3 bases lay outside the gene matches. This CDR3 has 14 amino acids. This sample is part of a study of T cell responses to AZD1222 COVID-19 vaccine. Method: immunoSEQ multiplex PCR; TCRdb's copy keeps in-frame clones and lacks some. The sample lists under 85,000 clones, roughly 88% occurring once. The material was peripheral blood, obtained on day 0 of AZD1222 vaccination. This chain links TRBV3-1 (or the pseudogene TRBV3-2) with TRBJ1-4, with TRBD1 identical over 7 bases. This TCR was sampled from an adult in good health. The chain's CDR3 is CASSQDQGGEKLFF. The DNA of the CDR3 is TGTGCCAGCAGCCAAGATCAAGGGGGCGAAAAACTGTTTTTT.